Sequencing of this T cell receptor beta chain was carried out in a study of cytomegalovirus exposure and HLA in healthy donors. Study-level points and caveats: In an earlier analysis, productive rearrangement rates for most beta V segments clustered near 87% or 30%.

V shed 3 bases, J shed 0 bases, and the junction held 2 bases outside the gene matches. The CDR3 length is 14 residues. In germline, CDR1 is KGHSH, CDR2 LQKENI. PCR involved 60 Vbeta and 13 Jbeta primers. Clones were sequenced by immunoSEQ multiplex PCR, and TCRdb holds only the in-frame ones, with some missing. The repertoire consists of tens of thousands of clones, with 68% occurring once and the leading ten covering approximately 11%. In regard to this clone: The antigen remains unidentified.

V is TRBV18 and J is TRBJ2-7; 7 bases agree with TRBD1. Material for sequencing was PBMCs. The clonotype was recovered from a woman under 40 in good health and CMV-seronegative. In nucleotides, the CDR3 is TGTGCCAGCTCACCGGGGACAGTCTCCTACGAGCAGTACTTC. This codes for CASSPGTVSYEQYF.